This T cell receptor beta chain was profiled in a study of blood T cell repertoires in COVID-19. Across the whole study: Acute and convalescent COVID-19 specimens originated in the United States, Italy and Spain. T cells, B-cell-depleted T cells, or PBMCs supplied cDNA or gDNA.

This clone was seen once. Trimming left V 0 bases short and J 8 bases short, with 13 bases between. CDR3 size: 13 residues. The germline gives CDR1 GTSNPN, CDR2 SVGIG (reference sequence). Some clones are missing from TCRdb's copy, which holds only in-frame ones; the method was immunoSEQ multiplex PCR. The sample records roughly 80,000 clones, approximately 84% being singletons. This sequence originates from a human donor in a cohort sampled during active COVID-19. This chain links TRBV30 with TRBJ1-2; D is possibly TRBD1 (5 bases). The material sequenced was peripheral blood. CDR3 coding DNA: TGTGCCTGGAGTGTAAGCCAGGGAGGGGGCTACACCTTC. This encodes CAWSVSQGGGYTF.